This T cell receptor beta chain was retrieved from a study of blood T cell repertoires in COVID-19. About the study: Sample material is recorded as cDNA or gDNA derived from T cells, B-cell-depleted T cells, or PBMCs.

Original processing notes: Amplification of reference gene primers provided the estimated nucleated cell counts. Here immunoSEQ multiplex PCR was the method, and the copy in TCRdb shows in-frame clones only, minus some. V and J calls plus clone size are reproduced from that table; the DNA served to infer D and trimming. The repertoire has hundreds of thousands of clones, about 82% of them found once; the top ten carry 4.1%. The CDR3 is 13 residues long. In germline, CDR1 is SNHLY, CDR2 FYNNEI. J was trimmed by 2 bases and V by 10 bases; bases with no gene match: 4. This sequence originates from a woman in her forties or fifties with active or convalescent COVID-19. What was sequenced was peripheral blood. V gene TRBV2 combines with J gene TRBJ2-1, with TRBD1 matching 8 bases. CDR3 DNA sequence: TGTGCCACGGGGACAGGCCCCTACAATGAGCAGTTCTTC. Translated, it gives CATGTGPYNEQFF.